Below, 11 T cell receptor beta chains from the same sample are listed, as sequenced in a study of cytomegalovirus exposure and HLA in healthy donors. 60 Vbeta and 13 Jbeta primers were used in PCR. The table came from immunoSEQ multiplex PCR; TCRdb's copy has only in-frame clones and leaves some out. Of 180,000 or so clones listed, over 65% are singletons. The sequenced sample consisted of PBMCs. The origin of the receptors is a boy aged 2-9 years in good health and CMV-seronegative.

This clone was found a few times. This rearrangement joins TRBV7-2 to TRBJ2-3, with 8 bases lining up with TRBD2. V was clipped by 5 bases and J by 3 bases; unmatched bases: 10. From germline, CDR1 is SGHTA and CDR2 FQGNSA. CDR3 length: 16 amino acids. DNA for the CDR3: TGTGCCAGCAGCCCCGGGGGACGGGGGGGAACAGATACGCAGTATTTT. Translation gives CASSPGGRGGTDTQYF. The full variable domain, its missing parts supplied by reference TRBV7-2 and TRBJ2-3, is GAGVSQSPSNKVTEKGKDVELRCDPISGHTALYWYRQSLGQGLEFLIYFQGNSAPDKSGLPSDRFSAERTGGSVSTLTIQRTQQEDSAVYLCASSPGGRGGTDTQYFGPGTRLTVL.

The chain carries TRBV9 and TRBJ2-1; TRBD2 matches at 13 bases. The ends lost 3 bases at V and 4 bases at J; junction bases unmatched: 4. The CDR3 spans 16 residues. CDR1 is SGDLS and CDR2 is YYNGEE in the germline V gene. The CDR3 region has the DNA TGTGCCAGCAGCGCGACTAGCGGGGGGCCTTACAATGAGCAGTTCTTC. It codes for CASSATSGGPYNEQFF.

This rearrangement joins TRBV7-2 to TRBJ2-7; 8 nucleotides align to TRBD1. The CDR3 totals 14 residues. V lost 5 bases, J lost 0 bases, and 3 bases stayed unmatched. Germline CDR1 is SGHTA and CDR2 is FQGNSA. The CDR3: CASSRDRSSYEQYF. In nucleotides, the CDR3 is TGTGCCAGCAGCCGGGACAGGAGCTCCTACGAGCAGTACTTC. The full variable domain, its missing parts supplied by reference TRBV7-2 and TRBJ2-7, is GAGVSQSPSNKVTEKGKDVELRCDPISGHTALYWYRQSLGQGLEFLIYFQGNSAPDKSGLPSDRFSAERTGGSVSTLTIQRTQQEDSAVYLCASSRDRSSYEQYFGPGTRLTVT.

In DNA form, the CDR3 reads TGTGCCAGCAGTCTAAGCGGGGGCAGGAATGAGCAGTTCTTC. It is translated as CASSLSGGRNEQFF. The genes are TRBV6-1 and TRBJ2-1; 8 nucleotides line up with TRBD2. This CDR3 has 14 residues. From germline, CDR1 is MNHNS and CDR2 SASEGT. The J segment lost 7 bases and the V segment lost 5 bases, leaving 7 bases of the junction unmatched.

CDR3 amino acids: CASSGGRGGGETQYF. For the CDR3, the DNA is TGTGCCAGCAGTGGGGGCAGGGGCGGGGGAGAGACCCAGTACTTC. V and J are TRBV6-5 and TRBJ2-5; tentative D call: TRBD2 (7 bases). Trimming removed 5 bases from V and 4 bases from J, with 17 bases in between. CDR1 and CDR2 from the germline V gene are MNHEY and SVGAGI. The CDR3 runs to 15 residues.

J is TRBJ1-2 and V is TRBV6-1; no reliable D call. Trimming removed 2 bases from V and 14 bases from J, with 12 bases in between. CDR1 is MNHNS, CDR2 SASEGT, per germline. This CDR3 contains 11 residues. The CDR3 loop reads CASSEQEVETF. The CDR3 nucleotides are TGTGCCAGCAGTGAACAGGAGGTGGAGACCTTC.

In regard to this clone: A read error may produce the germline difference seen at one junction end. Other DNA sequences in the same sample also yield this CDR3. The V call is TRBV4-3, the J call TRBJ2-2; the D gene is possibly TRBD2 (5 bases). The CDR3 is made up of 14 amino acids. The germline V gene has CDR1 LGHNA and CDR2 YSLEER. CDR3 sequence (DNA): TGCGCTAGCAGCCTTATTGGGAGTGCCGGGGAGCTGTTTTTT. This encodes CASSLIGSAGELFF.

The chain combines TRBV14 with TRBJ2-1, with TRBD2 matching over 8 bases. With 3 bases clipped from V and 7 bases from J, the junction kept 8 bases outside the gene matches. This CDR3 is built from 15 residues. Germline V gene data show CDR1 as SGHDN and CDR2 as FVKESK. Here the CDR3 reads CASSQGGGPRNEQFF. In nucleotides, the CDR3 is TGTGCCAGCAGCCAGGGCGGGGGGCCTCGTAATGAGCAGTTCTTC.

The V call is TRBV11-2, the J call TRBJ2-7; TRBD1 is a possible D gene (5 bases). Germline V gene lookup returns CDR1 SGHAT and CDR2 FQNNGV. Trimming took 5 bases from V and 5 from J, leaving 16 bases between them. The CDR3 runs 14 residues. The CDR3 protein is CASSEQGPLDEQYF. The CDR3, as DNA: TGTGCCAGCAGCGAGCAGGGTCCTCTGGACGAGCAGTACTTC. Drawing the rest from reference TRBV11-2 and TRBJ2-7, the complete variable domain is EAGVAQSPRYKIIEKRQSVAFWCNPISGHATLYWYQQILGQGPKLLIQFQNNGVVDDSQLPKDRFSAERLKGVDSTLKIQPAKLEDSAVYLCASSEQGPLDEQYFGPGTRLTVT.

This clone was seen a handful of times. The chain uses TRBV9 and TRBJ2-1; 9 bases are a match to TRBD2. With V trimmed by 3 bases and J by 5 bases, 6 bases remained unmatched. CDR3 length: 15 amino acids. Germline lookup yields CDR1 SGDLS and CDR2 YYNGEE. CDR3 region: CASSGGTSPNNEQFF. CDR3 sequence (DNA): TGTGCCAGCAGCGGAGGGACTAGCCCAAACAATGAGCAGTTCTTC.

With respect to this clone: A read error may produce the germline difference seen at one junction end. The V call is TRBV2, the J call TRBJ2-7, with 13 positions matching TRBD2. The V gene's germline CDR1 is SNHLY and CDR2 FYNNEI. The CDR3 has 14 residues. The CDR3 DNA follows: TGTGCCAGCAGGGAAGGACTAGCGGGGGCCTCAATAAGATTC. This encodes CASREGLAGASIRF.